The next 17 T cell receptor beta chains were all read from a single sample in a study of PD-1 blockade in classical Hodgkin lymphoma. The table came from immunoSEQ multiplex PCR; TCRdb's copy has only in-frame clones and leaves some out. The sample shows approximately 50,000 clones, approximately 90% of them seen only once. Each of the patients experienced relapse following autologous stem cell transplantation, and their brentuximab vedotin exposure differed. The sample in question was peripheral blood mononuclear cells (PBMCs), obtained before the second cycle of nivolumab. The receptors come from a human donor with classical Hodgkin lymphoma.

The gene calls are TRBV30 and TRBJ2-1; 8 positions agree with TRBD1. The CDR3 sequence is 14 residues long. V gave up 5 bases and J gave up 2 bases; unmatched junction bases: 5. Germline V gene data show CDR1 as GTSNPN and CDR2 as SVGIG (reference sequence). CDR3 residues: CAWDRGNTYNEQFF. The CDR3 region has the DNA TGTGCCTGGGACAGGGGCAATACCTACAATGAGCAGTTCTTC.

The chain is built from TRBV2 and TRBJ1-2; no clear D gene. The CDR3 spans 13 residues. CDR1 SNHLY and CDR2 FYNNEI come from the germline V gene. Trimming stripped 7 bases from V and 6 bases from J, with 15 bases between. CDR3: CASIQQQPHGYTF. The CDR3 coding sequence is TGTGCCAGCATCCAACAGCAGCCCCATGGCTACACCTTC.

This chain links TRBV6-5 with TRBJ1-6; D gene unclear. CDR3 size: 12 residues. V lost 4 bases to trimming and J lost 2 bases, with 0 bases between them. Germline CDR1 reads MNHEY; CDR2 reads SVGAGI. The CDR3 spells CASSSYNSPLHF. The CDR3 region has the DNA TGTGCCAGCAGTTCCTATAATTCACCCCTCCACTTT.

This chain joins TRBV5-1 and TRBJ2-1, with D maybe TRBD2 (5 bases). V lost 4 bases, J lost 6 bases, and 17 bases lay in between. Germline lookup yields CDR1 SGHRS and CDR2 YFSETQ. This CDR3 is built from 15 residues. The CDR3 here is CASSADSPGINEQFF. The CDR3 region has the DNA TGCGCCAGCAGCGCGGACTCACCTGGGATCAATGAGCAGTTCTTC.

The chain carries TRBV6-1 and TRBJ1-2, with D hard to call. The CDR3 has 15 residues. V was cut by 5 bases and J by 2 bases, with 15 bases left in between. CDR1 and CDR2 from the germline V gene are MNHNS and SASEGT. CDR3 protein: CASSKVRLLNYGYTF. DNA for the CDR3: TGTGCCAGCAGTAAGGTCAGACTCTTAAACTATGGCTACACCTTC.

The rearrangement links TRBV30 to TRBJ2-7; TRBD2 aligns across 10 bases. Germline CDR1 reads GTSNPN; CDR2 reads SVGIG (reference sequence). The CDR3 is made up of 12 amino acids. V shed 4 bases, J shed 4 bases, and the junction held 1 base outside the gene matches. The CDR3 region has the DNA TGTGCCTGGACTAGCGGGGGATACGAGCAGTACTTC. It yields the protein CAWTSGGYEQYF.

V is TRBV5-1 and J is TRBJ1-3, with D hard to call. The germline V and J ends were trimmed by 4 bases and 0 bases, with 5 bases remaining between them. The CDR3 runs 13 residues. The germline CDR1 and CDR2 sequences are SGHRS and YFSETQ. CDR3 loop: CASSVNSGNTIYF. The CDR3 DNA reads as TGCGCCAGCAGCGTTAACTCTGGAAACACCATATATTTT.

V and J are TRBV7-9 and TRBJ2-5, with 8 bases that match TRBD1. CDR1 is SEHNR and CDR2 is FQNEAQ in the germline V gene (reference sequence). This CDR3 spans 14 amino acids. Losses at the gene ends were 5 bases for V and 4 bases for J; bases not matched to a gene: 6. DNA of the CDR3: TGTGCCAGCAGCCAAGGACAGGGTGGAGAGACCCAGTACTTC. This gives the protein CASSQGQGGETQYF.

The rearrangement links TRBV29-1 to TRBJ1-5; D is perhaps TRBD1 (6 bases). Trimming cost V 6 bases and J 1 base, with 16 bases left between them. The V gene's germline CDR1 is SQVTM and CDR2 ANQGSEA. The CDR3 is 15 residues long. The CDR3 sequence: CSVSGEARSNQPQHF. The DNA of the CDR3 is TGCAGCGTGTCAGGGGAGGCAAGGAGCAATCAGCCCCAGCATTTT.

V is TRBV5-1 and J is TRBJ1-1; D is unclear. V was trimmed by 0 bases and J by 0 bases, leaving 15 bases between them. The CDR3 has 17 residues. The germline V gene has CDR1 SGHRS and CDR2 YFSETQ. CDR3 DNA sequence: TGCGCCAGCAGCTTGGCCGGTCGGTCGTTCATGAACACTGAAGCTTTCTTT. Translation gives CASSLAGRSFMNTEAFF.

This chain links TRBV5-1 with TRBJ1-6; TRBD1 matches 8 bases. CDR1 and CDR2 (germline): SGHRS, YFSETQ. Unmatched junction bases numbered 6, after V lost 0 bases and J lost 10 bases. The CDR3 consists of 15 residues. The CDR3 spells CASSLGATGGSPLHF. The CDR3 coding sequence is TGCGCCAGCAGCTTGGGAGCCACAGGGGGATCACCCCTCCACTTT.

The J gene is TRBJ1-2, the V gene TRBV6-6; D remains ambiguous. This CDR3 spans 12 amino acids. Germline-derived CDR1 and CDR2 are MNHNY and SVGAGI (reference sequence). Deletions cut 7 bases from V and 3 bases from J, with 9 bases between. In DNA form, the CDR3 reads TGTGCCAGCATAGAGGGATACTATGGCTACACCTTC. Protein product: CASIEGYYGYTF.

The rearrangement joins TRBV27 to TRBJ1-5; D unclear. Germline V gene lookup returns CDR1 MNHEY and CDR2 SMNVEV (reference sequence). With 8 bases removed from V and 1 base from J, the gap between germline ends came to 21 bases. This CDR3 region has 17 residues. The CDR3 sequence is CASPIAQKAGSNQPQHF. The CDR3 DNA follows: TGTGCCAGCCCGATTGCCCAAAAGGCCGGGAGCAATCAGCCCCAGCATTTT.

The rearrangement joins TRBV21-1 to TRBJ1-3; TRBD1, the D gene given by the table, was not confirmed from the DNA. TRBV21-1 is a listed pseudogene. This CDR3 has 13 residues. Here the CDR3 DNA reads TGTGCCAGGTACAGTGTCTCTGGAAACACCATATATTTT. This codes for CARYSVSGNTIYF.

The genes are TRBV27 and TRBJ2-5; 8 bases are shared with TRBD1. This CDR3 is 15 amino acids long. Looked up from germline, CDR1 is MNHEY and CDR2 is SMNVEV (reference sequence). The trim removed 5 bases at V and 1 base at J, leaving 6 bases unmatched. CDR3 nucleotide sequence: TGTGCCAGCAGTCTCCCGGGACAGGCCCAAGAGACCCAGTACTTC. This sequence encodes CASSLPGQAQETQYF.

The chain employs TRBV5-1 and TRBJ2-2, with D tentatively TRBD1 or TRBD2 (5 bases each). The CDR3 has 15 amino acids. V lost 0 bases and J 3 bases, leaving 9 bases between the germline ends. Germline CDR1 is SGHRS and CDR2 is YFSETQ. The chain's CDR3 is CASSLGREYTGELFF. In DNA, the CDR3 is TGCGCCAGCAGCTTGGGCAGGGAGTACACCGGGGAGCTGTTTTTT.

The chain links TRBV4-1 to TRBJ2-1; TRBD1 matches at 8 bases. Germline assignment: CDR1 MGHRA and CDR2 YSYEKL. V was pared by 1 base and J by 4 bases, with 6 bases of the junction left unmatched. The CDR3 is 16 residues long. The chain's CDR3 is CASSQVPGQVYNEQFF. CDR3 DNA sequence: TGCGCCAGCAGCCAAGTCCCGGGACAGGTTTACAATGAGCAGTTCTTC.